This is a list of T cell receptor beta chains from one sample in a study of neurological immune-mediated disorders. TCRdb re-called the 5' RACE reads through MiXCR, storing one row per CDR3 protein. Here the sample spans roughly 57,000 distinct CDR3 sequences, approximately 9.2% being singletons. Sequenced input: PBMCs. These receptors all stem from a woman aged 40 to 55 in good health. The CDR3 runs from the conserved cysteine through the conserved F or W. The D gene is left open where the match is weak. Rows may omit the clone size; those that give it use once, few, many or a size class.

>TRBJ2-7|TRBV6-1|many|TRBD1
CASSDSSRGQGEQYF
TGTGCCAGCAGTGACTCGAGCAGGGGGCAGGGCGAGCAGTACTTC
>TRBJ1-4|TRBV29-1|-|-
CSVGGKGGEKLFF
TGCAGCGTTGGAGGGAAAGGGGGAGAAAAACTGTTTTTT
>TRBJ2-2|TRBV11-3|many|TRBD1
CASSPGGIGELFF
TGTGCCAGCAGCCCAGGGGGCATCGGGGAGCTGTTTTTT
>TRBJ2-4|TRBV3-1|many|-
CASSTSTGQKYF
TGTGCCAGCAGCACATCGACGGGACAAAAGTACTTC
>TRBJ2-2|TRBV20-1|many|-
CSAPRGSNTGELFF
TGCAGTGCCCCAAGAGGGTCGAACACCGGGGAGCTGTTTTTT
>TRBJ2-1|TRBV24-1|many|-
CATSDPRGSDEQFF
TGTGCCACCAGTGACCCCCGGGGCTCCGATGAGCAGTTCTTC
>TRBJ1-4|TRBV12-3/TRBV12-4|many|-
CASSPSGRGEKLFF
TGTGCCAGCAGTCCATCCGGTAGGGGTGAAAAACTGTTTTTT
>TRBJ2-3|TRBV7-2|many|-
CASSLFGSTDTQYF
TGTGCCAGCAGCTTATTTGGAAGCACAGATACGCAGTATTTT
>TRBJ1-6|TRBV7-2|many|-
CASSQSPPGLERSPLHF
TGTGCCAGCAGCCAAAGCCCCCCGGGGCTGGAGCGTTCACCCCTCCACTTT
>TRBJ2-5|TRBV3-1|many|-
CASSSWDKRGTQYF
TGTGCCAGCAGCTCATGGGACAAGCGGGGGACCCAGTACTTC
>TRBJ1-6|TRBV4-1|many|-
CASSQDRRNNSPLHF
TGCGCCAGCAGCCAAGACCGCAGGAATAATTCACCCCTCCACTTT
>TRBJ2-3|TRBV9|many|-
CASSSSTSTDTQYF
TGTGCCAGCAGCTCCTCAACTAGCACAGATACGCAGTATTTT
>TRBJ2-7|TRBV2|many|-
CASSGWDRSYEQYF
TGTGCCAGCAGTGGGTGGGACCGGTCCTACGAGCAGTACTTC
>TRBJ2-4|TRBV3-1|few|TRBD1
CASSPGQGAYIQYF
TGTGCCAGCAGCCCGGGACAGGGTGCGTACATTCAGTACTTC
>TRBJ1-1|TRBV5-6|many|-
CASSPRSKWTEAFF
TGTGCCAGCAGCCCTCGGTCGAAGTGGACTGAAGCTTTCTTT
>TRBJ2-7|TRBV6-5|-|-
CASSYSKGQPYEQYF
TGTGCCAGCAGTTACTCGAAAGGCCAACCCTACGAGCAGTACTTC
>TRBJ2-7|TRBV20-1|few|-
CSASGPIYEQYF
TGCAGTGCTAGTGGGCCGATCTACGAGCAGTACTTC
>TRBJ2-5|TRBV18|many|-
CASSPRRSEETQYF
TGTGCCAGCTCACCTAGGCGGAGTGAAGAGACCCAGTACTTC
>TRBJ1-1|TRBV20-1|many|-
CRAGGGTEAFF
TGCAGAGCAGGTGGGGGCACTGAAGCTTTCTTT
>TRBJ1-1|TRBV5-1|many|-
CASSSSGTVNTEAFF
TGCGCCAGCAGCTCCTCCGGGACGGTGAACACTGAAGCTTTCTTT
>TRBJ1-3|TRBV5-1|many|TRBD1
CASSSGQGAGNTIYF
TGCGCCAGCAGCTCAGGACAGGGCGCTGGAAACACCATATATTTT
>TRBJ2-3|TRBV20-1|many|-
CSASETRSDTQYF
TGCAGTGCTAGTGAGACTAGAAGCGATACGCAGTATTTT
>TRBJ1-5|TRBV5-5|many|TRBD1
CASSRGTGDQPQHF
TGTGCCAGCAGCCGCGGGACAGGGGATCAGCCCCAGCATTTT
>TRBJ1-3|TRBV20-1|many|-
CSAQNPSSGNTIYF
TGCAGTGCACAAAACCCGAGCTCTGGAAACACCATATATTTT
>TRBJ2-1|TRBV20-1|many|-
CSAGGYNEQFF
TGCAGTGCTGGGGGGTACAATGAGCAGTTCTTC
>TRBJ1-1|TRBV5-8|many|-
CASYRMMGPSEAFF
TGTGCCAGCTACCGCATGATGGGGCCTAGCGAAGCTTTCTTT